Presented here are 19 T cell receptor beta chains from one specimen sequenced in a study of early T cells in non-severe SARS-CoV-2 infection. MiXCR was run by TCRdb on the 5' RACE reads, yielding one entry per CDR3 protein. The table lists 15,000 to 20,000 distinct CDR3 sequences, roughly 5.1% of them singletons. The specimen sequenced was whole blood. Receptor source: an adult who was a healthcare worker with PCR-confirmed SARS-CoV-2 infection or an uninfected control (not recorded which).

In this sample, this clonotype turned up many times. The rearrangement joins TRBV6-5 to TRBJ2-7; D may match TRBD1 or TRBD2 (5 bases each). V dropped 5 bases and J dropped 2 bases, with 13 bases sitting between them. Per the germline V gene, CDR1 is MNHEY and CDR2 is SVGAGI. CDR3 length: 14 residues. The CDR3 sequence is CASSPLGTAYEQYF. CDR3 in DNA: TGTGCCAGCAGTCCCCTCGGGACGGCCTACGAGCAGTACTTC.

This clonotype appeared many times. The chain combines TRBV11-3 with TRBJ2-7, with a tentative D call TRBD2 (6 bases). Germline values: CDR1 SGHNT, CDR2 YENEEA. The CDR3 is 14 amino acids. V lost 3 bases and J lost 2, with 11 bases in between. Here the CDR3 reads CASSLGDLPYEQYV. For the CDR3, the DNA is TGTGCCAGCAGCTTGGGGGACTTACCCTACGAGCAGTACGTC.

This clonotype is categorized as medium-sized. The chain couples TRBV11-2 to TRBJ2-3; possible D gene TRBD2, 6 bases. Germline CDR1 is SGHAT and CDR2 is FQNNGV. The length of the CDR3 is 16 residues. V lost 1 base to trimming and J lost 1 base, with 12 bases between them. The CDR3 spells CASSLGVQRGTDTQYF. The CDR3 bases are TGTGCCAGCAGCTTAGGGGTCCAGCGGGGCACAGATACGCAGTATTTT. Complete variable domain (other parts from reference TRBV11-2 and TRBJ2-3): EAGVAQSPRYKIIEKRQSVAFWCNPISGHATLYWYQQILGQGPKLLIQFQNNGVVDDSQLPKDRFSAERLKGVDSTLKIQPAKLEDSAVYLCASSLGVQRGTDTQYFGPGTRLTVL.

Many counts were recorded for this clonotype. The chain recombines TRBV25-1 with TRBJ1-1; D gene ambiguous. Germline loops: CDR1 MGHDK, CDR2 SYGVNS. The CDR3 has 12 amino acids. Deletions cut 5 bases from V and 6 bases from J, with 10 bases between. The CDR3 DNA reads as TGTGCCAGCAGTACTGGACTCTCTGAAGCTTTCTTT. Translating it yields CASSTGLSEAFF. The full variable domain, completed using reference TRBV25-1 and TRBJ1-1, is EADIYQTPRYLVIGTGKKITLECSQTMGHDKMYWYQQDPGMELHLIHYSYGVNSTEKGDLSSESTVSRIRTEHFPLTLESARPSHTSQYLCASSTGLSEAFFGQGTRLTVV.

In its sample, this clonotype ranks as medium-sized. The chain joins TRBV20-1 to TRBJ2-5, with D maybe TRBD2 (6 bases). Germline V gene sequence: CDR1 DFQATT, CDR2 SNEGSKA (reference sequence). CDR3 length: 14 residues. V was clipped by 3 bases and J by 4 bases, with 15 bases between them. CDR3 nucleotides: TGCAGTGCTAGGTCCTCGCGGGGAGGAGAGACCCAGTACTTC. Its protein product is CSARSSRGGETQYF.

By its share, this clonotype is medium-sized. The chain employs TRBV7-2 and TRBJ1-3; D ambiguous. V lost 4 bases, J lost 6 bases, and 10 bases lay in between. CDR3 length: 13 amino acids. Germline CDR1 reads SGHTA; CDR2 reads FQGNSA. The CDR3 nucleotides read TGTGCCAGCAGCTCTACACCAGAAAACACCATATATTTT. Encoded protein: CASSSTPENTIYF.

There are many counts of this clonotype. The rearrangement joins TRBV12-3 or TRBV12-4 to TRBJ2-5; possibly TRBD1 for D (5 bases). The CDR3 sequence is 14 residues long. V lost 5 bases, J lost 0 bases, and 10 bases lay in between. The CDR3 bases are TGTGCCAGCAGTGGGTGGGGCTACCAAGAGACCCAGTACTTC. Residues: CASSGWGYQETQYF.

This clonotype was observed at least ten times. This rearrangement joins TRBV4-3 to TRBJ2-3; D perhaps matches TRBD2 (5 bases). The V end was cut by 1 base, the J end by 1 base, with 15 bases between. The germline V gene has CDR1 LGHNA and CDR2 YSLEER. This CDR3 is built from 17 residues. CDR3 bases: TGCGCCAGCAGCCAAGGCCTAGCAAGAGGTGGCACAGATACGCAGTATTTT. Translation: CASSQGLARGGTDTQYF.

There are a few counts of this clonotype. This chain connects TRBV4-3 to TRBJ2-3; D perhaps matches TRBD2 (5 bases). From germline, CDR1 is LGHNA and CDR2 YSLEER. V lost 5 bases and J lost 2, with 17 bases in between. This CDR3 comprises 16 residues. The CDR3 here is CASSTQSLASTDTQYF. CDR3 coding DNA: TGCGCCAGCAGCACGCAGTCCCTAGCTTCCACAGATACGCAGTATTTT.

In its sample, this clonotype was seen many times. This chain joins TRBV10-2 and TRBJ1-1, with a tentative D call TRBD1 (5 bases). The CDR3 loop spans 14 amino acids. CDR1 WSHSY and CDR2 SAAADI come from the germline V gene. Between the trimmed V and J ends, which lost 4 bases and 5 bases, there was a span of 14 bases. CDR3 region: CASSVTDSGTEAFF. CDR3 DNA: TGCGCCAGCAGTGTTACAGACTCAGGGACTGAAGCTTTCTTT.

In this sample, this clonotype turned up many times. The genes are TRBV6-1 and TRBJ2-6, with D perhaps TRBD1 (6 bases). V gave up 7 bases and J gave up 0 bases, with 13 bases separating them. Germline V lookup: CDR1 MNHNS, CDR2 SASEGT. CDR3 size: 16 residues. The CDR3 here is CASKLRDISGANVLTF. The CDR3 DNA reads TGTGCCAGCAAGCTCCGGGACATCTCTGGGGCCAACGTCCTGACTTTC.

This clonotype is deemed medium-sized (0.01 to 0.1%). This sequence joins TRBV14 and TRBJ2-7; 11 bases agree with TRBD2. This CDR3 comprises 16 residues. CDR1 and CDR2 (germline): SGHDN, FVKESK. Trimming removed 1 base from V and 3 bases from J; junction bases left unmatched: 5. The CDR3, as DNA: TGTGCCAGCAGCCAAGTGGGGACTAGCGGAAGCTACGAGCAGTACTTC. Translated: CASSQVGTSGSYEQYF.

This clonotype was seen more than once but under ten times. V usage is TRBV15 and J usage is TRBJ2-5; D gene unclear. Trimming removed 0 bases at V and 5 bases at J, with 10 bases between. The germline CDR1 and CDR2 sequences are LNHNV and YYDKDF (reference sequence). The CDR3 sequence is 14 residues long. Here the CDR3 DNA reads TGTGCCACCAGCAGAGATTTTGGGTGGGAGACCCAGTACTTC. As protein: CATSRDFGWETQYF.

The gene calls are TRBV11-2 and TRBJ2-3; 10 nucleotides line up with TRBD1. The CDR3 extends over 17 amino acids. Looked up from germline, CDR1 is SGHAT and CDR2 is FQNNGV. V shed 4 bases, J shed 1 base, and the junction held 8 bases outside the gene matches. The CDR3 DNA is TGTGCCAGCAGCTCATACACCGGGACAGGGGGCACAGATACGCAGTATTTT. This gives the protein CASSSYTGTGGTDTQYF. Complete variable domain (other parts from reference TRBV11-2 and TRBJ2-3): EAGVAQSPRYKIIEKRQSVAFWCNPISGHATLYWYQQILGQGPKLLIQFQNNGVVDDSQLPKDRFSAERLKGVDSTLKIQPAKLEDSAVYLCASSSYTGTGGTDTQYFGPGTRLTVL.

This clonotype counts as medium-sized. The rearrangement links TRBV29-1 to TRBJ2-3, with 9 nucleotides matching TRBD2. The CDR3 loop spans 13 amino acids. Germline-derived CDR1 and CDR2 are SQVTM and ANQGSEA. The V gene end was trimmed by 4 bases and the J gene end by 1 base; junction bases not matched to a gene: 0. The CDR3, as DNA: TGCAGCGTTGGGACTAGCGGCACAGATACGCAGTATTTT. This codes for CSVGTSGTDTQYF.

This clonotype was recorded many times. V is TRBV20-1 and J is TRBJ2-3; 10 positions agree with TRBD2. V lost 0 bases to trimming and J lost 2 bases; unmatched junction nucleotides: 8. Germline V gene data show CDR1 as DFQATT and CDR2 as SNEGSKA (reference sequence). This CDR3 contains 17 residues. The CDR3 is CSARDMASGRLTDTQYF. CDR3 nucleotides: TGCAGTGCTAGAGATATGGCTAGCGGGAGACTCACAGATACGCAGTATTTT.

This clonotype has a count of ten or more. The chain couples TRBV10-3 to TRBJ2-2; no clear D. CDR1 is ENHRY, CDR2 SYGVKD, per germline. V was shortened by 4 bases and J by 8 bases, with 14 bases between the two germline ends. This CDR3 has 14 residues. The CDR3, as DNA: TGTGCCATCAGTGCGTACAGAACCAGAGGGGAGCTGTTTTTT. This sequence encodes CAISAYRTRGELFF.

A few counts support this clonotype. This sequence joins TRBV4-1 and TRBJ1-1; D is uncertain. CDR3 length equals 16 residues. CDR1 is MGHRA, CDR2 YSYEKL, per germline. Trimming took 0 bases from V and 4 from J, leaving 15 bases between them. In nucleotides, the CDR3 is TGCGCCAGCAGCCAAGATCGGCGGACCCTACGCACTGAAGCTTTCTTT. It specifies CASSQDRRTLRTEAFF.

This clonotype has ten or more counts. This chain's CDR3 is CASMRLASGRAQAQYF. The CDR3 DNA is TGTGCCAGCATGCGCTTAGCCAGCGGGAGGGCCCAGGCGCAGTATTTT. This sequence joins TRBV7-2 and TRBJ2-3; 10 positions agree with TRBD2. CDR1 and CDR2 from the germline V gene are SGHTA and FQGNSA. The CDR3 sequence is 16 residues long. V trimming: 7 bases; J trimming: 10 bases; junction bases outside the gene matches: 17.